The 9 T cell receptor beta chains listed next were all sequenced from one sample in a study of T cell responses to AZD1222 COVID-19 vaccine (dated by TCRdb to 2020 to 2023). The library came from the immunoSEQ multiplex PCR assay. Not all clones reach the TCRdb copy of this immuneACCESS table, which keeps in-frame sequences only. Checked studies attribute under half of the gap to unresolved V genes and leave the rest unexplained. For this sample there are around 160,000 clones; 90% to 95% appear just once. Approximately 2.9% of the sample comes from the top ten. The label giving this sample's time point can be read as: baseline before first vaccination. The treatment or condition label, read with the paper, signifies: meningococcal conjugate vaccine given as trial control. The starting material was peripheral blood, obtained on day 0 of MenACWY control vaccination. The receptors were gathered from an adult in good health.

V and J are TRBV18 and TRBJ1-4; D unclear. This CDR3 has 14 residues. V was clipped by 2 bases and J by 3 bases, with 7 bases between them. From germline, CDR1 is KGHSH and CDR2 LQKENI. CDR3 amino acids: CASSPGIANEKLFF. The CDR3 coding sequence is TGTGCCAGCTCACCAGGGATCGCTAATGAAAAACTGTTTTTT.

This chain joins TRBV27 and TRBJ2-1; no clear D gene. Trimming stripped 4 bases from V and 5 bases from J, with 9 bases between. The CDR3 covers 13 residues. In germline, CDR1 is MNHEY, CDR2 SMNVEV (reference sequence). Here the CDR3 reads CASSWGTHNEQFF. CDR3 coding DNA: TGTGCCAGCAGTTGGGGTACCCACAATGAGCAGTTCTTC.

The chain is built from TRBV19 and TRBJ1-5; 7 nucleotides match TRBD1. CDR3 size: 15 residues. After removal of 7 bases from V and 5 bases from J, the junction contained 11 bases not matched to a gene. Germline loops: CDR1 LNHDA, CDR2 SQIVND (reference sequence). The CDR3 is CASTRGEGAYQPQHF. CDR3 DNA: TGTGCCAGTACCCGCGGGGAGGGGGCCTATCAGCCCCAGCATTTT.

The DNA of the CDR3 is TGTGCCAGCAGCTTTGGTAGCGGGGGGCCGTGGGAGACCCAGTACTTC. Translation: CASSFGSGGPWETQYF. The chain recombines TRBV5-5 with TRBJ2-5, with 10 positions matching TRBD2. The CDR3 runs to 16 residues. Germline values: CDR1 SGHKS, CDR2 YYEKEE (reference sequence). With V trimmed by 2 bases and J by 5 bases, 9 bases remained unmatched.

The rearrangement joins TRBV28 to TRBJ2-7; no clear D gene. The length of the CDR3 is 13 residues. The germline V and J ends were trimmed by 7 bases and 1 base, with 11 bases remaining between them. Looked up from germline, CDR1 is MDHEN and CDR2 is SYDVKM. The CDR3 here is CASKATPSYEQYF. CDR3 DNA: TGTGCCAGCAAGGCCACCCCGTCCTACGAGCAGTACTTC.

V usage is TRBV29-1 and J usage is TRBJ1-3; D uncertain. The V and J ends lost 5 bases and 1 base respectively, with 12 bases between them. The CDR3 has 14 amino acids. The germline CDR1 and CDR2 sequences are SQVTM and ANQGSEA. CDR3 sequence (DNA): TGCAGCGTTCGACTTCAGGTATCTGGAAACACCATATATTTT. Translation gives CSVRLQVSGNTIYF.

The J gene is TRBJ2-1, the V gene TRBV3-1 (or the pseudogene TRBV3-2); 9 bases are shared with TRBD2. Per the germline V gene, CDR1 is LGHDT and CDR2 is YNNKEL (reference sequence). The length of the CDR3 is 17 residues. V lost 0 bases to trimming and J lost 1 base; unmatched junction nucleotides: 4. CDR3 loop: CASSQEGLAGSYNEQFF. In DNA, the CDR3 is TGTGCCAGCAGCCAAGAAGGCCTAGCGGGATCCTACAATGAGCAGTTCTTC.

The chain uses TRBV18 and TRBJ2-7; 7 bases align to TRBD1. The CDR3 spans 16 residues. With V trimmed by 3 bases and J by 2 bases, 10 bases remained unmatched. Per the germline V gene, CDR1 is KGHSH and CDR2 is LQKENI. CDR3 protein: CASSPPRDRNTYEQYF. The CDR3 DNA reads as TGTGCCAGCTCACCGCCCCGGGACAGAAACACCTACGAGCAGTACTTC.

This chain links TRBV7-3 with TRBJ2-2; D is possibly TRBD2 (5 bases). The V end lost 2 bases, the J end lost 7 bases, and 17 bases lay between the germline ends. The germline V gene encodes CDR1 SGHTA and CDR2 FQGTGA. The length of the CDR3 is 16 residues. CDR3 loop: CASSLVSGLTGGELFF. CDR3 DNA: TGTGCCAGCAGCTTAGTAAGCGGTCTGACGGGCGGGGAGCTGTTTTTT.